This T cell receptor (beta chain) is from a study of shared T cell receptors in the human thymus. Sequenced by immunoSEQ multiplex PCR; TCRdb stores in-frame clones only, minus some. Of 650,000 to 950,000 clones in the sample, 80% to 90% are singletons; the top ten hold roughly 0.01%. These data also formed part of another study, on human thymus T cells.

This clonotype originated in a girl under two years old with a congenital heart defect. Source material: thymocytes.

This CDR3 reads CASSEYRGNTIYF. The CDR3 DNA reads as TGTGCCAGCAGCGAGTACAGGGGAAACACCATATATTTT. The rearrangement joins TRBV9 to TRBJ1-3, with D perhaps TRBD1 (5 bases). There are 13 residues in the CDR3. Germline V gene sequence: CDR1 SGDLS, CDR2 YYNGEE. V was clipped by 3 bases and J by 4 bases, with 8 bases between them.